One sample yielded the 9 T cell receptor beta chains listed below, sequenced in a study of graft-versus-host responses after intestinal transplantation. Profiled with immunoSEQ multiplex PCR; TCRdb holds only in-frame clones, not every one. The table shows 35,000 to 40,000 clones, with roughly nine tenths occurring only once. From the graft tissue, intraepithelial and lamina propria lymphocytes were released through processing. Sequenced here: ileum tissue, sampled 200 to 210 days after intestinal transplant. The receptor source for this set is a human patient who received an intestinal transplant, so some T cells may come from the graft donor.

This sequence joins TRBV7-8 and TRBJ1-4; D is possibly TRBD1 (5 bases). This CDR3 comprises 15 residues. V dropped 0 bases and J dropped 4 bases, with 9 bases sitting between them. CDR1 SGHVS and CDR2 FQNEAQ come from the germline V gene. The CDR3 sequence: CASSLAGLYNEKLFF. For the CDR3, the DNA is TGTGCCAGCAGCTTAGCGGGGCTCTATAATGAAAAACTGTTTTTT.

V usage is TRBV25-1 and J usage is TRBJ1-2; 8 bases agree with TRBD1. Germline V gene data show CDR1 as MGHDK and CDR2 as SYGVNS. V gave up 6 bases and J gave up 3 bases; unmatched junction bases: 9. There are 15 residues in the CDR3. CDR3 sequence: CASSPRQGPYYGYTF. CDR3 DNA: TGTGCCAGCAGCCCCCGACAGGGGCCCTACTATGGCTACACCTTC.

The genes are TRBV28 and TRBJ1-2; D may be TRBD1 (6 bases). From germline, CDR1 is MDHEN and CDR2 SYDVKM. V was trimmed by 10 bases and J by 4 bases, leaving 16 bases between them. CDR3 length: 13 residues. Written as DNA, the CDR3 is TGTGCCACCACAGGGTGGGGGGCCTATGGCTACACCTTC. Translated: CATTGWGAYGYTF.

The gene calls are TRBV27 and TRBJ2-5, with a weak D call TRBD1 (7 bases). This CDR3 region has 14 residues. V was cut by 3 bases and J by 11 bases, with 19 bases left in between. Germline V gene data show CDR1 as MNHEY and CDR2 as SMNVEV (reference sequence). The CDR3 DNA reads TGTGCCAGCAGTTTCCGCAGGGGGGCGCAGGAGCAGTACTTC. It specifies CASSFRRGAQEQYF.

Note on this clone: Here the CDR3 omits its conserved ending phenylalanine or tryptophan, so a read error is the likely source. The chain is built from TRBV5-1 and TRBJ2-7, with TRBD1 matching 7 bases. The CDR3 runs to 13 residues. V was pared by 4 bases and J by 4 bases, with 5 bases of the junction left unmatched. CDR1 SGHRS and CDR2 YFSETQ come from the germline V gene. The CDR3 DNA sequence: TGCGCCAGCAGCCTCGGGACAGATTACGAGCAGTACCTC. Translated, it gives CASSLGTDYEQYL.

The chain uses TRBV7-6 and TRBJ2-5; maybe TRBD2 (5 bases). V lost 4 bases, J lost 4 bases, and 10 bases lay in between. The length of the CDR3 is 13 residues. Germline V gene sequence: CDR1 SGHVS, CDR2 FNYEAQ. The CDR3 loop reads CASSSDYRETQYF. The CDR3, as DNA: TGTGCCAGCAGCTCAGACTACCGAGAGACCCAGTACTTC.

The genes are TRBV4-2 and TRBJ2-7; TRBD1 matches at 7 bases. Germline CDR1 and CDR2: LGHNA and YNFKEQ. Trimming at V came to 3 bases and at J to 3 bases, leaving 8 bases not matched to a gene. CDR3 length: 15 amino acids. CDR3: CASSHDDRTGYEQYF. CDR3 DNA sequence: TGTGCCAGCAGCCATGATGACAGGACAGGCTACGAGCAGTACTTC.

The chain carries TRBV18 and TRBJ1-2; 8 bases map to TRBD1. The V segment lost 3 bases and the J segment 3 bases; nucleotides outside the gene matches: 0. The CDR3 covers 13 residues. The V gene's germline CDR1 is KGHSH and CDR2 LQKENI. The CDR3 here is CASSPGQDYGYTF. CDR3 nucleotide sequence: TGTGCCAGCTCACCGGGACAGGACTATGGCTACACCTTC.

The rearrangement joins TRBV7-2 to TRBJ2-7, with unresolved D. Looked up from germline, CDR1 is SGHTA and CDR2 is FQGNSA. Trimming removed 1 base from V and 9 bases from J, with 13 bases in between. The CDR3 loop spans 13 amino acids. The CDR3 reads CASSLDPDAWQYF. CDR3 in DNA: TGTGCCAGCAGCTTAGACCCAGACGCTTGGCAGTACTTC.